This entry lists 7 T cell receptor beta chains sequenced from one sample in a study of T cell repertoires in cytomegalovirus infection. Antigens for these TCRs are unknown. TCRdb called the reads again in MiXCR, with one record for every CDR3 protein. Altogether hundreds of thousands of distinct CDR3 sequences are present, roughly 33% being singletons, with the ten largest covering roughly 20%. The material was cultured PBMCs, obtained from culture after CMV antigen stimulation. Receptor source: a human donor in good health (CMV status not recorded). Some clones in this sample may be carry-over from other donors' samples.

The count of this clonotype is one. J is TRBJ2-5 and V is TRBV3-1; 12 bases line up with TRBD2. This CDR3 contains 16 residues. The J segment lost 5 bases and the V segment lost 4 bases, leaving 8 bases of the junction unmatched. Germline values: CDR1 LGHDT, CDR2 YNNKEL (reference sequence). The CDR3: CASSPRRLAGVETQYF. CDR3 DNA: TGTGCCAGCAGCCCGCGAAGACTAGCGGGAGTTGAGACCCAGTACTTC.

The gene calls are TRBV5-6 and TRBJ2-7, with D hard to call. The V gene's germline CDR1 is SGHDT and CDR2 YYEEEE. The CDR3 loop spans 15 amino acids. V was pared by 1 base and J by 2 bases, with 13 bases between. The CDR3 loop is CASSLWMVAAYEQYF. The CDR3 coding sequence is TGTGCCAGCAGCTTGTGGATGGTGGCAGCCTACGAGCAGTACTTC. The full variable domain, its missing parts supplied by reference TRBV5-6 and TRBJ2-7, is DAGVTQSPTHLIKTRGQQVTLRCSPKSGHDTVSWYQQALGQGPQFIFQYYEEEERQRGNFPDRFSGHQFPNYSSELNVNALLLGDSALYLCASSLWMVAAYEQYFGPGTRLTVT.

This clonotype was observed many times. The chain combines TRBV7-2 with TRBJ2-3, with D hard to call. In germline, CDR1 is SGHTA, CDR2 FQGNSA. The CDR3 extends over 13 amino acids. V shed 3 bases and J shed 6 bases, with 10 bases lying between them. This chain's CDR3 is CASSLGLGDTQYF. The DNA for the CDR3 is TGTGCCAGCAGCTTGGGTCTGGGGGATACGCAGTATTTT.

This clonotype showed up just once. V is TRBV19 and J is TRBJ1-5; no clear D gene. The V and J ends lost 0 bases and 6 bases respectively, with 9 bases between them. The CDR3 spans 14 residues. Germline V gene data show CDR1 as LNHDA and CDR2 as SQIVND (reference sequence). CDR3 sequence (DNA): TGTGCCAGTAGTATAGAGGGCGGGAGTCAGCCCCAGCATTTT. This translates into CASSIEGGSQPQHF.

The chain has TRBV25-1 and TRBJ2-7; 10 bases map to TRBD2. This CDR3 spans 15 amino acids. V shed 6 bases and J 0 bases; nucleotides not matched to a gene: 5. The germline CDR1 and CDR2 sequences are MGHDK and SYGVNS. The CDR3 coding sequence is TGTGCCAGCAGCAATAGCGGGGGGTACTCCTACGAGCAGTACTTC. Its protein is CASSNSGGYSYEQYF.

V gene TRBV6-2 or TRBV6-3 combines with J gene TRBJ2-6; D perhaps matches TRBD1 (5 bases). The CDR3 loop spans 15 amino acids. The V end lost 6 bases, the J end lost 0 bases, and 9 bases lay between the germline ends. The V gene's germline CDR1 is MNHEY and CDR2 SVGEGT. For the CDR3, the DNA is TGTGCCAGCAGGAGTCAGGGCTCTGGGGCCAACGTCCTGACTTTC. This gives the protein CASRSQGSGANVLTF.

The CDR3: CATNRGLPPYEQYF. The CDR3 DNA is TGTGCCACCAATAGGGGACTACCCCCCTACGAGCAGTACTTC. The rearrangement joins TRBV28 to TRBJ2-7; 7 nucleotides align to TRBD2. The CDR3 contains 14 residues. With V trimmed by 10 bases and J by 2 bases, 11 bases remained unmatched. Germline lookup yields CDR1 MDHEN and CDR2 SYDVKM. Using reference TRBV28 and TRBJ2-7 for the parts outside the CDR3, the full variable domain is DVKVTQSSRYLVKRTGEKVFLECVQDMDHENMFWYRQDPGLGLRLIYFSYDVKMKEKGDIPEGYSVSREKKERFSLILESASTNQTSMYLCATNRGLPPYEQYFGPGTRLTVT.